Below, 18 T cell receptor beta chains from the same sample are listed, as sequenced in a study of prognosis after radiotherapy for stage I lung cancer. Starting from genomic DNA, TCR beta CDR3 was amplified through two-round multiplex PCR. The first round of PCR was done with primers that matched each TRBV and TRBJ gene. From the multiplex PCR reads, TCRdb called clonotypes with MiXCR, one entry per CDR3 protein. In the table there are approximately 23,000 distinct CDR3 sequences, roughly 37% of which are singletons. This specimen was PBMCs, taken before or after stereotactic body radiation therapy (not recorded which). These receptors originate from a donor aged 50 or older with non-small cell lung cancer.

This CDR3 reads CASSSGPTNGYTF. In DNA, the CDR3 is TGTGCCAGCAGCTCCGGACCGACAAATGGCTACACCTTC. J is TRBJ1-2 and V is TRBV11-1; no reliable D call. Germline V CDR1 and CDR2: SGHAT, FQDESV (reference sequence). Trimming left V 4 bases short and J 6 bases short, with 12 bases between. The CDR3 loop spans 13 amino acids.

The rearrangement links TRBV6-1 to TRBJ2-3, with TRBD2 matching over 8 bases. This CDR3 is built from 19 residues. Losses at the gene ends were 1 base for V and 6 bases for J; bases not matched to a gene: 18. The germline gives CDR1 MNHNS, CDR2 SASEGT. The CDR3: CASSEGLAGGTVWLDTQYF. The CDR3 nucleotides are TGTGCCAGCAGTGAAGGGCTTGCGGGAGGAACAGTGTGGCTGGATACGCAGTATTTT.

The table lists this clonotype with many counts. The V gene is TRBV11-2, the J gene TRBJ1-3; D is uncertain. The CDR3 sequence is 17 residues long. V lost 5 bases and J lost 0, with 17 bases in between. Germline V gene data show CDR1 as SGHAT and CDR2 as FQNNGV. The CDR3: CASSRRDSPSSGNTIYF. The CDR3 DNA follows: TGTGCCAGCAGCCGACGCGACTCCCCGAGCTCTGGAAACACCATATATTTT. Looking up the rest from reference TRBV11-2 and TRBJ1-3 gives the full variable domain: EAGVAQSPRYKIIEKRQSVAFWCNPISGHATLYWYQQILGQGPKLLIQFQNNGVVDDSQLPKDRFSAERLKGVDSTLKIQPAKLEDSAVYLCASSRRDSPSSGNTIYFGEGSWLTVV.

This clonotype is judged medium-sized. The chain uses TRBV20-1 and TRBJ1-2, with TRBD1 as a possible D gene (5 bases). Germline-derived CDR1 and CDR2 are DFQATT and SNEGSKA (reference sequence). V was cut by 0 bases and J by 0 bases, with 11 bases left in between. The length of the CDR3 is 15 residues. The CDR3, as DNA: TGCAGTGCTAGAGAGAGGGGCGGAACTAACTATGGCTACACCTTC. This sequence encodes CSARERGGTNYGYTF.

DNA for the CDR3: TGTGCCAGCCGGGCGAATTTGGGTGAGCAGTTCTTC. Translating gives CASRANLGEQFF. J is TRBJ2-1 and V is TRBV19; D is uncertain. The CDR3 spans 12 residues. Germline V gene sequence: CDR1 LNHDA, CDR2 SQIVND (reference sequence). Deletions cut 9 bases from V and 9 bases from J, with 15 bases between.

This clonotype was found many times. The chain recombines TRBV6-5 with TRBJ2-5; 8 bases are a match to TRBD2. The V segment lost 0 bases and the J segment 0 bases; nucleotides outside the gene matches: 3. The germline gives CDR1 MNHEY, CDR2 SVGAGI. CDR3 size: 16 residues. The CDR3 nucleotides read TGTGCCAGCAGTTACTCGAGTAGCGGGAACCAAGAGACCCAGTACTTC. Translated: CASSYSSSGNQETQYF.

In this sample, this clonotype turned up many times. The chain is built from TRBV6-4 and TRBJ2-2, with D uncertain. This CDR3 comprises 11 residues. V shed 3 bases and J shed 9 bases, with 5 bases lying between them. CDR1 and CDR2 from the germline V gene are MRHNA and SNTAGT. CDR3 sequence: CASSECRELFF. DNA of the CDR3: TGTGCCAGCAGTGAATGCAGGGAGCTGTTTTTT.

The genes are TRBV24-1 and TRBJ2-2, with TRBD2 as a possible D gene (5 bases). Germline CDR1 and CDR2: KGHDR and SFDVKD. This CDR3 is 15 amino acids long. Trimming removed 3 bases at V and 2 bases at J, with 9 bases between. In nucleotides, the CDR3 is TGTGCCACCAGTGATCGCCGGGATAACACCGGGGAGCTGTTTTTT. Translation: CATSDRRDNTGELFF.

The V call is TRBV7-9, the J call TRBJ1-5; a weak D match, TRBD1 (6 bases). The CDR3 runs 13 residues. Trimming pared 10 bases from V and 3 bases from J, leaving 13 bases between. Germline V CDR1 and CDR2: SEHNR, FQNEAQ (reference sequence). For the CDR3, the DNA is TGTGCCACCGGTGCGGGGGCCAATCAGCCCCAGCATTTT. It is translated as CATGAGANQPQHF.

Note on this clonotype: A read error likely explains this, since a far larger clone differs by one base. The chain joins TRBV6-4 to TRBJ1-5; no definite D call. The CDR3 extends over 14 amino acids. Germline CDR1 and CDR2: MRHNA and SNTAGT. CDR3 coding DNA: TGTGCCAGCAGTGGAACTTATAGCAATCATCCCCAGCATTTT. It encodes CASSGTYSNHPQHF.

A remark on this clonotype: A junction boundary mismatches the germline segment, possibly from a read error. CDR3 in amino acids: CASSWAGQNYGYAF. CDR3 nucleotide sequence: TGTGCCAGTAGTTGGGCTGGACAGAACTATGGCTACGCCTTC. The chain employs TRBV19 and TRBJ1-2; maybe TRBD1 (6 bases). From germline, CDR1 is LNHDA and CDR2 SQIVND (reference sequence). The CDR3 totals 14 residues.

This clonotype was recorded many times. The chain has TRBV18 and TRBJ2-7; 7 bases fit TRBD1. The CDR3 runs 17 residues. The J segment lost 2 bases and the V segment lost 4 bases, leaving 14 bases of the junction unmatched. Germline V gene data show CDR1 as KGHSH and CDR2 as LQKENI. The CDR3: CASSRGTNRGSTYEQYF. CDR3 in DNA: TGTGCCAGCTCACGGGGAACAAACAGGGGAAGCACCTACGAGCAGTACTTC.

This clonotype was seen ten or more times. The V gene is TRBV6-2 or TRBV6-3, the J gene TRBJ2-1; 7 positions agree with TRBD2. The CDR3 has 22 residues. V lost 3 bases and J lost 0; bases outside the gene matches: 23. Germline values: CDR1 MNHEY, CDR2 SVGEGT. CDR3 coding DNA: TGTGCCAGCAGTTATCACGCAGGCCCAGGCCTAGCGGTTCCGAGCTCCTACAATGAGCAGTTCTTC. Protein: CASSYHAGPGLAVPSSYNEQFF.

The chain joins TRBV28 to TRBJ1-6, with D possibly being TRBD1 (6 bases). This CDR3 region has 14 residues. Trimming stripped 10 bases from V and 1 base from J, with 11 bases between. CDR1 is MDHEN and CDR2 is SYDVKM in the germline V gene. The DNA for the CDR3 is TGTGCCATCATTGACAGGTCCTATAATTCACCCCTCCACTTT. Translating gives CAIIDRSYNSPLHF.

This clonotype was picked up a small number of times. This chain uses TRBV12-3 or TRBV12-4 with TRBJ2-1; D perhaps matches TRBD1 (6 bases). This CDR3 has 15 amino acids. The germline V and J ends were trimmed by 3 bases and 7 bases, with 16 bases remaining between them. The DNA of the CDR3 is TGTGCCAGCAGTTTTGTGGTAGGGGGATTAAATGAGCAGTTCTTC. Translation: CASSFVVGGLNEQFF.

This chain connects TRBV5-6 to TRBJ1-4; TRBD1 is a possible D gene (5 bases). Trimming took off 4 bases at V and 5 bases at J, with 15 bases between the two ends. The CDR3 covers 15 residues. Germline values: CDR1 SGHDT, CDR2 YYEEEE. CDR3 nucleotides: TGTGCCAGCAGCCCGCGGGGACGAGAAAATGAAAAACTGTTTTTT. It specifies CASSPRGRENEKLFF.

In this sample, this clonotype turned up many times. The J gene is TRBJ2-3, the V gene TRBV2, with 7 bases matching TRBD2. CDR3 length equals 14 residues. Per germline, CDR1 SNHLY and CDR2 FYNNEI. The V and J ends lost 7 bases and 2 bases, in that order; junction bases with no gene match: 6. The CDR3 reads CASKGGTYTDTQYF. The CDR3 region has the DNA TGTGCCAGCAAGGGAGGGACTTACACAGATACGCAGTATTTT.

This clonotype is termed medium-sized (0.01 to 0.1%). The rearrangement uses TRBV11-2 and TRBJ1-6; 7 bases are shared with TRBD1. The CDR3 runs to 13 residues. The germline gives CDR1 SGHAT, CDR2 FQNNGV. With 3 bases clipped from V and 8 bases from J, the junction kept 1 base outside the gene matches. The CDR3 DNA sequence: TGTGCCAGCAGCTTGGGACAGCATTCACCCCTCCACTTT. Protein sequence: CASSLGQHSPLHF.